The clone carrying this TCR beta chain has more than one count but fewer than ten. The data derive from a study of blood T cells in healthy people across ages. Study-wide background: About one barcoded beta molecule was captured per two T cells (by template switching).

Isolated per sample were at least 6 million PBMCs. Primers used in a second PCR of roughly 6 to 11 cycles were a sample-barcoded 5' primer and a J-beta primer mix. Each cDNA molecule was tagged by a template-switch adaptor with 12 random nucleotides. TCRdb used MiXCR to reprocess the 5' RACE reads, holding one entry per CDR3 protein. Of about 1 million distinct CDR3 sequences in the sample, more than 35% were seen once. V was clipped by 0 bases and J by 2 bases; unmatched bases: 12. The CDR3 sequence is 18 residues long. Germline V gene data show CDR1 as DFQATT and CDR2 as SNEGSKA (reference sequence).

This sequence joins TRBV20-1 and TRBJ1-5, with 8 bases identical to TRBD1. The sample consisted of blood. The source is a woman aged 60-70 years in good health. CDR3 sequence reads: CSAREGTGGINRNQPQHF. The CDR3 DNA reads as TGCAGTGCTAGAGAAGGGACAGGAGGGATCAATCGCAATCAGCCCCAGCATTTT.